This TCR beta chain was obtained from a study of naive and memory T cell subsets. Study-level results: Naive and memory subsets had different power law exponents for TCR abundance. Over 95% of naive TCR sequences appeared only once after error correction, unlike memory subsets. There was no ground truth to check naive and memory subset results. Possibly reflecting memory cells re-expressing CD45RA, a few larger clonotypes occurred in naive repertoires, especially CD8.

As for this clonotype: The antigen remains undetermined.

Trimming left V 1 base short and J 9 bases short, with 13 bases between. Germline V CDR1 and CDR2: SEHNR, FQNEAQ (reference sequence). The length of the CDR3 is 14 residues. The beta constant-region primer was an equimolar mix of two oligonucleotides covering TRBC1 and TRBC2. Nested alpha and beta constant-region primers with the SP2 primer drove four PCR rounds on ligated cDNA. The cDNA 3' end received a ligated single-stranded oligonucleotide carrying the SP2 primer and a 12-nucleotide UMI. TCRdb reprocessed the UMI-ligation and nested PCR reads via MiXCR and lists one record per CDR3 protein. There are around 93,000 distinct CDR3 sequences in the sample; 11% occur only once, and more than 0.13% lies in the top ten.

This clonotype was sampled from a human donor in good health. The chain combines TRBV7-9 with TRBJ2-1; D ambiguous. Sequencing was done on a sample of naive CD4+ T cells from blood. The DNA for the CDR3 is TGTGCCAGCAGCTTAGGAGGATCGGAATTTGAGCAGTTCTTC. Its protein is CASSLGGSEFEQFF.